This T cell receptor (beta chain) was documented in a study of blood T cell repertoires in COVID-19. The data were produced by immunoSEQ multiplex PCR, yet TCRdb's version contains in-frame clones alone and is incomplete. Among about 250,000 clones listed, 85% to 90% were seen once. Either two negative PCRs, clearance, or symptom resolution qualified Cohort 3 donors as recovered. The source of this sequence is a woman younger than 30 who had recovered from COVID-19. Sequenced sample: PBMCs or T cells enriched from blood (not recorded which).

In DNA form, the CDR3 reads TGTGCCAGCCGTGAGCTGAGGACAGGGGCCCAAGAGACCCAGTACTTC. This gives the protein CASRELRTGAQETQYF. V usage is TRBV28 and J usage is TRBJ2-5, with 9 positions matching TRBD1. Germline CDR1 reads MDHEN; CDR2 reads SYDVKM. Trimming took 8 bases from V and 1 from J; bases not matched to a gene: 11. The CDR3 contains 16 residues.